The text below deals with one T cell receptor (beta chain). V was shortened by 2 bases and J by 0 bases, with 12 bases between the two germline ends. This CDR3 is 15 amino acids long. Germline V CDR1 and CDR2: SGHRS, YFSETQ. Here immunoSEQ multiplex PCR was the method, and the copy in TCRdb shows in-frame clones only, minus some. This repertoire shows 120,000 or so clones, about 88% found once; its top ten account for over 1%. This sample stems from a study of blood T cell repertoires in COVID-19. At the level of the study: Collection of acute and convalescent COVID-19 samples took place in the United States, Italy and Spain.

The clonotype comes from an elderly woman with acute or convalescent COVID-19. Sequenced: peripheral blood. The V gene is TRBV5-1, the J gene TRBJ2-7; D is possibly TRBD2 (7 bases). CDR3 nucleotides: TGCGCCAGCAGCTTTGGGGGGGCTATCTCCTACGAGCAGTACTTC. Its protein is CASSFGGAISYEQYF.